The present T cell receptor (beta chain) was sequenced within a study of CD4 T cells in relation to SARS-CoV-2 and coronaviruses. Between the trimmed V and J ends, which lost 0 bases and 6 bases, there was a span of 5 bases. This CDR3 has 12 residues. Germline CDR1 is LGHDT and CDR2 is YNNKEL (reference sequence). CD4+ T cells from unexposed donors were obtained before the COVID-19 pandemic (2011-2018). The repertoire was sequenced with immunoSEQ multiplex PCR; TCRdb's copy has only in-frame clones and lacks some. The sample includes roughly 71,000 clones, 87% of them seen just once. This sequence was found in a human donor in good health. The sequenced sample consisted of memory CD4+ T cells from PBMCs. The chain joins TRBV3-1 (or the pseudogene TRBV3-2) to TRBJ1-2, with D unresolved. The CDR3 region has the DNA TGTGCCAGCAGCCAAGATCGGAATGGCTACACCTTC. It is translated as CASSQDRNGYTF.